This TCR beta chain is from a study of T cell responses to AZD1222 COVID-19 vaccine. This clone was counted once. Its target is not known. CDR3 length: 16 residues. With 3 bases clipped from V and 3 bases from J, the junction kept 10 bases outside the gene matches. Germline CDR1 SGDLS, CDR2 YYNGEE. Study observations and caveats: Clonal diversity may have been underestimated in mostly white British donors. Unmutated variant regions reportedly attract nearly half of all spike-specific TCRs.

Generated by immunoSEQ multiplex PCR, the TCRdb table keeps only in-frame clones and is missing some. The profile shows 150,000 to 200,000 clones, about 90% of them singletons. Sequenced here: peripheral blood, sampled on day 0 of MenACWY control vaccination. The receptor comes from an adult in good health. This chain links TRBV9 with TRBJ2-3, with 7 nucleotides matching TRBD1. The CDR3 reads CASSAIRQGGTDTQYF. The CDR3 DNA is TGTGCCAGCAGCGCCATACGACAGGGTGGGACAGATACGCAGTATTTT.